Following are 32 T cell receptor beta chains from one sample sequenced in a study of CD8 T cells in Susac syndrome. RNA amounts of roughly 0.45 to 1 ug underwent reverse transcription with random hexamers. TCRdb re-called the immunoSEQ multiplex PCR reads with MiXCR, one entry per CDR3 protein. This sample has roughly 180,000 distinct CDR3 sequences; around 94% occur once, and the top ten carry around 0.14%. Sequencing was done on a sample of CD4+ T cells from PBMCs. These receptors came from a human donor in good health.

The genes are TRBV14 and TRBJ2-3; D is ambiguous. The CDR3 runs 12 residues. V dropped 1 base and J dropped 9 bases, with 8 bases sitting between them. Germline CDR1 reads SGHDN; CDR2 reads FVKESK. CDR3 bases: TGTGCCAGCAGCCAAGGGTTAAGCACGCAGTATTTT. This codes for CASSQGLSTQYF.

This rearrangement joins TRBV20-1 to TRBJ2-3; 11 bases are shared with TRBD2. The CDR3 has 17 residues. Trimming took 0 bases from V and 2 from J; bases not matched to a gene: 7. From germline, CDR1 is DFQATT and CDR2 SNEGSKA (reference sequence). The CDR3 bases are TGCAGTGCTAGAGATCAGGCTAGCGGGGGGCTCACAGATACGCAGTATTTT. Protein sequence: CSARDQASGGLTDTQYF.

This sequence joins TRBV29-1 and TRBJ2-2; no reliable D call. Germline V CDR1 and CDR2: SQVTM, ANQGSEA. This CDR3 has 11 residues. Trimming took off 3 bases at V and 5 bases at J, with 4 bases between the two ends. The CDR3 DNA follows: TGCAGCGTTGAGTGGACCGGGGAGCTGTTTTTT. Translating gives CSVEWTGELFF.

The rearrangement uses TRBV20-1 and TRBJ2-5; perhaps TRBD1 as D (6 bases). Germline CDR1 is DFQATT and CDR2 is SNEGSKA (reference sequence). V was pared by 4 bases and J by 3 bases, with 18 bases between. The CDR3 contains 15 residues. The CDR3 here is CSATGKGVWEETQYF. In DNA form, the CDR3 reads TGCAGTGCTACAGGGAAGGGGGTGTGGGAAGAGACCCAGTACTTC.

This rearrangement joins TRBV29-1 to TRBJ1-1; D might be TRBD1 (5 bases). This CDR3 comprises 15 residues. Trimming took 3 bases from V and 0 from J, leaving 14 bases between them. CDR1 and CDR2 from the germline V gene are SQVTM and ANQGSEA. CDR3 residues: CSVDPESRVNTEAFF. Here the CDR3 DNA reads TGCAGCGTTGACCCCGAATCCAGGGTGAACACTGAAGCTTTCTTT.

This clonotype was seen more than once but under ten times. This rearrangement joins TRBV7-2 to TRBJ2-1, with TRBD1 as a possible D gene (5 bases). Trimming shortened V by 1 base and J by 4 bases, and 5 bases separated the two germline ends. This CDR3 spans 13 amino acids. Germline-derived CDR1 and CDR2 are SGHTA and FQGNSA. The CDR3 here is CASSLDRYNEQFF. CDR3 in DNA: TGTGCCAGCAGCTTAGACAGGTACAATGAGCAGTTCTTC.

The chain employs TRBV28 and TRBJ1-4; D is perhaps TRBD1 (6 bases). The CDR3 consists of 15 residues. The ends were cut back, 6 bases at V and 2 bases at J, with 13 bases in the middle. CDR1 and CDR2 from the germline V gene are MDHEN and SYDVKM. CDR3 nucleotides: TGTGCCAGCAGCCTTCAGGGGATTACTAATGAAAAACTGTTTTTT. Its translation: CASSLQGITNEKLFF.

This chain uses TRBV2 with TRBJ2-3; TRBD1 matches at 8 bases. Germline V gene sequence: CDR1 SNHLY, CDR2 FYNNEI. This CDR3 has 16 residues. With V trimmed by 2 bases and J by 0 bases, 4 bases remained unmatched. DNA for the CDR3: TGTGCCAGCAGTGAAATGGACAGGGACAGCACAGATACGCAGTATTTT. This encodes CASSEMDRDSTDTQYF.

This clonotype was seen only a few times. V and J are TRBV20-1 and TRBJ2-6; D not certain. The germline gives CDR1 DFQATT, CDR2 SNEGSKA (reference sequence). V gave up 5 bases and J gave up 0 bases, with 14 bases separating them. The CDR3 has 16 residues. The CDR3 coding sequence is TGCAGTGCTCCCCCCTTGAGCACCTCTGGGGCCAACGTCCTGACTTTC. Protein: CSAPPLSTSGANVLTF.

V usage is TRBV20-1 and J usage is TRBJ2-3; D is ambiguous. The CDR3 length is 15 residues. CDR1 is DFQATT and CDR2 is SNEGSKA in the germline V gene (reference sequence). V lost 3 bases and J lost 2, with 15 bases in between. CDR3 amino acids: CSARPDGRPTDTQYF. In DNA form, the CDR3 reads TGCAGTGCTAGGCCCGACGGACGCCCCACAGATACGCAGTATTTT.

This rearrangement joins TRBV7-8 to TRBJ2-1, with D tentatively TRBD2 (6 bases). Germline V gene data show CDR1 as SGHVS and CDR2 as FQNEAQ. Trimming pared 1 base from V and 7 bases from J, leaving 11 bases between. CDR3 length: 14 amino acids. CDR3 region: CASSLGSGQNEQFF. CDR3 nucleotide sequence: TGTGCCAGCAGCTTAGGGAGCGGGCAAAATGAGCAGTTCTTC.

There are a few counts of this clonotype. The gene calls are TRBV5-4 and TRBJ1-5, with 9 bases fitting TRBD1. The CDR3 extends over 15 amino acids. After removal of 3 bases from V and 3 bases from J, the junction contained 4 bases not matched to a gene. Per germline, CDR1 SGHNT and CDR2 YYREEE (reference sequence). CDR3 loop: CASSSGQGINQPQHF. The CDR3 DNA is TGTGCCAGCAGCTCGGGACAGGGTATCAATCAGCCCCAGCATTTT.

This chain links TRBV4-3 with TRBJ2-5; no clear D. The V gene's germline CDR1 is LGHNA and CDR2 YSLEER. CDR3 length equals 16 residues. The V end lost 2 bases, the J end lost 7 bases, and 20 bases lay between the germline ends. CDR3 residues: CASSQSVFGLDGTQYF. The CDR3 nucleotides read TGCGCCAGCAGCCAATCCGTGTTTGGCCTAGACGGGACCCAGTACTTC.

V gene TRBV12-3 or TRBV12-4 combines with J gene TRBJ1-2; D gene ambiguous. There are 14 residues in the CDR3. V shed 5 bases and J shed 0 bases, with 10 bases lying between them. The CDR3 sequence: CASSITQTNYGYTF. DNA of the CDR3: TGTGCCAGCAGTATAACACAGACTAACTATGGCTACACCTTC.

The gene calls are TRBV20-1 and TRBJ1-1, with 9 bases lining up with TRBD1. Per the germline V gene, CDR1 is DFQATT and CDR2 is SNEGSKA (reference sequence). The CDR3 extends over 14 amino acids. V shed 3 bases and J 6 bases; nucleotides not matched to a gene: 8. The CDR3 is CSASEGQGSPEAFF. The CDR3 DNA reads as TGCAGTGCTAGTGAGGGACAGGGATCTCCTGAAGCTTTCTTT.

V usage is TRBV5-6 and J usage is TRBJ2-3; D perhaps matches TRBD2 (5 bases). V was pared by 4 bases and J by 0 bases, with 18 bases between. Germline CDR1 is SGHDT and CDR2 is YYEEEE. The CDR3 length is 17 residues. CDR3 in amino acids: CASSRREGGPSTDTQYF. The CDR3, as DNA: TGTGCCAGCAGCCGCAGAGAGGGTGGTCCTAGCACAGATACGCAGTATTTT.

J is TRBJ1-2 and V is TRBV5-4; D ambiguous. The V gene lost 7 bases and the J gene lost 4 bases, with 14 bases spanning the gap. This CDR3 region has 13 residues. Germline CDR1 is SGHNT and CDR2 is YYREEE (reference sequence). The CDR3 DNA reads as TGTGCCAGCGGACCCCAAGGCATCTATGGCTACACCTTC. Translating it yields CASGPQGIYGYTF.

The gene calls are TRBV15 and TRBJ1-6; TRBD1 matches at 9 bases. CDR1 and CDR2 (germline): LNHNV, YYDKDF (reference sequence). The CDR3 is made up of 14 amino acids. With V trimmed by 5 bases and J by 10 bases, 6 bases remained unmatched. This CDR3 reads CATSRTGVESPLHF. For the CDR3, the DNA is TGTGCCACCAGCCGGACAGGGGTAGAATCACCCCTCCACTTT.

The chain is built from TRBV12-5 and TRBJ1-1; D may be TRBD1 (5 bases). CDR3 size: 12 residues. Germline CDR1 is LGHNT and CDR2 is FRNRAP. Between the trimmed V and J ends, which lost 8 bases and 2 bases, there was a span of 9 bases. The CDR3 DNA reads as TGTGCTAGTAAAGGGGCTAACACTGAAGCTTTCTTT. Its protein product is CASKGANTEAFF. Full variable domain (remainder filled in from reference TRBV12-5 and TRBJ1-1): DARVTQTPRHKVTEMGQEVTMRCQPILGHNTVFWYRQTMMQGLELLAYFRNRAPLDDSGMPKDRFSAEMPDATLATLKIQPSEPRDSAVYFCASKGANTEAFFGQGTRLTVV.

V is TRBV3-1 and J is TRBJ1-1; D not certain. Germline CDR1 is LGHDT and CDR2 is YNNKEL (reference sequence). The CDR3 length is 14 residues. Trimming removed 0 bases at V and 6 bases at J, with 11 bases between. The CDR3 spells CASSQEDRAPEAFF. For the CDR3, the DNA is TGTGCCAGCAGCCAAGAGGACCGCGCCCCTGAAGCTTTCTTT.

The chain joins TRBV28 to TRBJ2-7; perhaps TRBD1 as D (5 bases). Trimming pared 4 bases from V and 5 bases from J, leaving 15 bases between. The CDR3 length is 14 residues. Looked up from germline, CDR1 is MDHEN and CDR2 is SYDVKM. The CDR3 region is CASSSSGLENEQYF. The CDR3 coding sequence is TGTGCCAGCAGTTCCTCAGGGTTGGAGAACGAGCAGTACTTC.

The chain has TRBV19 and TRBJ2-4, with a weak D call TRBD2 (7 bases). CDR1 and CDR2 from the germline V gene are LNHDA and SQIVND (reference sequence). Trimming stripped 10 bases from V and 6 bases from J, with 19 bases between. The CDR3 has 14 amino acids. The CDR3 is CAKAPGGIRNIQYF. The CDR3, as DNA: TGTGCCAAGGCCCCGGGGGGCATTCGAAACATTCAGTACTTC.

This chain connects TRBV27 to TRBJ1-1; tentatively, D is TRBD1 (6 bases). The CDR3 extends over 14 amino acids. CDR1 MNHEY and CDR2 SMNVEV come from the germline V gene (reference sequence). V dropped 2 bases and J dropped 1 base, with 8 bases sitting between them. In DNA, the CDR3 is TGTGCCAGCAGTTTACAGGGGAGGAACACTGAAGCTTTCTTT. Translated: CASSLQGRNTEAFF.

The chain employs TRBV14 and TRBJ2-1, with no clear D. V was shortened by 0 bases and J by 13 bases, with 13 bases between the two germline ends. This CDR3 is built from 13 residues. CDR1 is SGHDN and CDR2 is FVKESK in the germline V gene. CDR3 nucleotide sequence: TGTGCCAGCAGCCAAGATCGCGAGTCCCCCCAGTTCTTC. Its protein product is CASSQDRESPQFF.

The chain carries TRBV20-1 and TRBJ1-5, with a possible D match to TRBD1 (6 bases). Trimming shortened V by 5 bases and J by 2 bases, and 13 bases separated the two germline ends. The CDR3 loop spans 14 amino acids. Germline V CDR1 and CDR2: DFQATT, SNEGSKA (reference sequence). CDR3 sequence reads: CSALTGDGNQPQHF. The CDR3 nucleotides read TGCAGTGCTCTGACAGGAGACGGCAATCAGCCCCAGCATTTT.

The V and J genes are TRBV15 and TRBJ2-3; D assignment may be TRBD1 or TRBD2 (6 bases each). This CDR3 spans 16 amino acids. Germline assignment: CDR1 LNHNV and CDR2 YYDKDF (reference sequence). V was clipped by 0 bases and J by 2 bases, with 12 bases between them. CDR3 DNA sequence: TGTGCCACCAGCAGAGATTCCGGGGGCAACACAGATACGCAGTATTTT. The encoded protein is CATSRDSGGNTDTQYF.

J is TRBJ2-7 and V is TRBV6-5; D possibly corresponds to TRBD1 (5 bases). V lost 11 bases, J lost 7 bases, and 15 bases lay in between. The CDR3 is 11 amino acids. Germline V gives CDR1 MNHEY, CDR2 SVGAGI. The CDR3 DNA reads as TGTGCCGCACAGGACGGGTGGGAGCAGTACTTC. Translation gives CAAQDGWEQYF.

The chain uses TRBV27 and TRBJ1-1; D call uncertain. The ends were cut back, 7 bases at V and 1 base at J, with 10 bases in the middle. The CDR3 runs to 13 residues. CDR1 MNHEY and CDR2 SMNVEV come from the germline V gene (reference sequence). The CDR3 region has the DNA TGTGCCAGCAACTACAGATCGAACACTGAAGCTTTCTTT. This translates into CASNYRSNTEAFF.

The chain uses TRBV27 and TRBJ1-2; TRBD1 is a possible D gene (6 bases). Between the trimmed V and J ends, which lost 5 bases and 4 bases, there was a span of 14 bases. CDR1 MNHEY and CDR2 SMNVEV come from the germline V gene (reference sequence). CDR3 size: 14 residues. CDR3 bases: TGTGCCAGCAGTCCGGGACATCGGACCTATGGCTACACCTTC. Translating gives CASSPGHRTYGYTF.

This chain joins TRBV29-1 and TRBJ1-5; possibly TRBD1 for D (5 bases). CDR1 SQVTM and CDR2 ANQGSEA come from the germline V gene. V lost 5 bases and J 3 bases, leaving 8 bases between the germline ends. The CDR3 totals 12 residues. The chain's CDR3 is CSVRDPNQPQHF. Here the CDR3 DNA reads TGCAGCGTTAGGGACCCCAATCAGCCCCAGCATTTT.

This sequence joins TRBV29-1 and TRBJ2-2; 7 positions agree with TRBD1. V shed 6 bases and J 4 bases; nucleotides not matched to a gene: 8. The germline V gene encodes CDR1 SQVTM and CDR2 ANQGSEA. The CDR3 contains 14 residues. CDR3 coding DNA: TGCAGCGTCAGGGACAGATCGACCACCGGGGAGCTGTTTTTT. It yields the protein CSVRDRSTTGELFF.

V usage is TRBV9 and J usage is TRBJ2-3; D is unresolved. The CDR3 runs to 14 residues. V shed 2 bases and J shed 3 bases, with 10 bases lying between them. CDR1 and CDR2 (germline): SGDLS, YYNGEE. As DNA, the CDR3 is TGTGCCAGCAGCGTTGGCGATTGGACAGATACGCAGTATTTT. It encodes CASSVGDWTDTQYF.